This T cell receptor beta chain was documented in a study of somatic mutations in cytotoxic T cells in rheumatoid arthritis. Profiling relied on immunoSEQ multiplex PCR, and the TCRdb table lists in-frame clones only, not all of them. The table records 9,500 to 15,000 clones, roughly four fifths of them present only once. V was cut by 7 bases and J by 1 base, with 16 bases left in between. Looked up from germline, CDR1 is MDHEN and CDR2 is SYDVKM. This CDR3 has 16 residues. The chain couples TRBV28 to TRBJ2-2; weak D call: TRBD2 (6 bases). The sequenced sample consisted of CD8+ T cells sorted from blood. This clonotype was obtained from a woman aged 60-70 years in good health. The CDR3 loop is CASTGGDLRNTGELFF. In nucleotides, the CDR3 is TGTGCCAGCACCGGAGGGGACCTGAGGAACACCGGGGAGCTGTTTTTT.